The 18 T cell receptor beta chains listed next were all sequenced from one sample in a study of CD8 T cells in ankylosing spondylitis. TCRdb reprocessed the 5' RACE reads with MiXCR, giving one entry per CDR3 protein. The table shows hundreds of thousands of distinct CDR3 sequences, with 20% to 25% occurring only once. Sequencing was performed on blood, either unsorted or a sorted T cell fraction (not recorded which). The receptors come from a male donor with ankylosing spondylitis or in good health (not recorded which).

The genes are TRBV7-9 and TRBJ2-3; 12 bases are a match to TRBD2. Per the germline V gene, CDR1 is SEHNR and CDR2 is FQNEAQ (reference sequence). V lost 1 base to trimming and J lost 6 bases; unmatched junction nucleotides: 5. The CDR3 is made up of 16 amino acids. The CDR3 DNA is TGTGCCAGCAGCTTAGGGACTAGCGGGGATCGGGATACGCAGTATTTT. As protein: CASSLGTSGDRDTQYF.

This chain connects TRBV27 to TRBJ2-3; D remains unclear. V dropped 7 bases and J dropped 0 bases, with 17 bases sitting between them. CDR3 length equals 16 residues. CDR1 is MNHEY, CDR2 SMNVEV, per germline (reference sequence). The CDR3 DNA follows: TGTGCCAGCACCAGCATAGTGGGATATAGCACAGATACGCAGTATTTT. The encoded protein is CASTSIVGYSTDTQYF.

The chain carries TRBV2 and TRBJ2-1, with D perhaps matching TRBD2 (6 bases). CDR1 is SNHLY and CDR2 is FYNNEI in the germline V gene. V was pared by 9 bases and J by 5 bases, with 20 bases between. The CDR3 runs to 15 residues. The DNA for the CDR3 is TGTGCCAGGTCACGGGGGACCCTAACAAACAATGAGCAGTTCTTC. Translation gives CARSRGTLTNNEQFF.

This clonotype has only a few counts. The chain is built from TRBV29-1 and TRBJ2-7; D might be TRBD2 (6 bases). The ends were cut back, 1 base at V and 0 bases at J, with 7 bases in the middle. From germline, CDR1 is SQVTM and CDR2 ANQGSEA. The CDR3 loop spans 13 amino acids. The CDR3 spells CSVEGGDSYEQYF. DNA of the CDR3: TGCAGCGTTGAAGGGGGGGACTCCTACGAGCAGTACTTC.

This clonotype was seen more than once but under ten times. The rearrangement uses TRBV6-2 or TRBV6-3 and TRBJ2-3; D gene unclear. CDR1 is MNHEY, CDR2 SVGEGT, per germline. The CDR3 spans 15 residues. V was shortened by 0 bases and J by 5 bases, with 12 bases between the two germline ends. CDR3 nucleotide sequence: TGTGCCAGCAGTTACTCGACCCCCTTGGGAGATACGCAGTATTTT. Translating it yields CASSYSTPLGDTQYF.

The chain joins TRBV29-1 to TRBJ2-7; perhaps TRBD1 as D (5 bases). The germline gives CDR1 SQVTM, CDR2 ANQGSEA. Trimming took off 1 base at V and 1 base at J, with 11 bases between the two ends. The CDR3 is 14 residues long. CDR3: CSVEGAGQSYEQYF. CDR3 DNA: TGCAGCGTTGAAGGGGCAGGGCAGTCCTACGAGCAGTACTTC.

The chain employs TRBV12-3 or TRBV12-4 and TRBJ2-7; 7 bases map to TRBD1. With V trimmed by 5 bases and J by 0 bases, 10 bases remained unmatched. This CDR3 comprises 16 residues. CDR3 DNA: TGTGCCAGCAGTCCCGGGACAGCTTTACTCTCCTACGAGCAGTACTTC. This translates into CASSPGTALLSYEQYF.

This rearrangement joins TRBV12-3 or TRBV12-4 to TRBJ2-1, with 7 bases matching TRBD2. The V gene end was trimmed by 5 bases and the J gene end by 0 bases; junction bases not matched to a gene: 7. This CDR3 has 16 residues. CDR3 region: CASSSRAGSSYNEQFF. CDR3 nucleotides: TGTGCCAGCAGTAGTAGAGCGGGGAGCTCCTACAATGAGCAGTTCTTC.

V and J are TRBV12-3 or TRBV12-4 and TRBJ2-1; 13 bases fit TRBD2. With 6 bases clipped from V and 8 bases from J, the junction kept 7 bases outside the gene matches. CDR3 length: 15 amino acids. The CDR3 here is CASSPDGLAGDEQFF. In DNA, the CDR3 is TGTGCCAGCAGCCCCGATGGACTAGCGGGGGATGAGCAGTTCTTC.

This clonotype was seen a few times. This rearrangement joins TRBV20-1 to TRBJ2-7; D gene ambiguous. The CDR3 consists of 15 residues. V lost 0 bases and J 0 bases, leaving 12 bases between the germline ends. Germline V gene data show CDR1 as DFQATT and CDR2 as SNEGSKA (reference sequence). The CDR3 coding sequence is TGCAGTGCTAGAGATCGGAACGGGTTCTCCTACGAGCAGTACTTC. Protein: CSARDRNGFSYEQYF.

This sequence joins TRBV27 and TRBJ1-6, with D perhaps TRBD1 (6 bases). The CDR3 extends over 16 amino acids. From germline, CDR1 is MNHEY and CDR2 SMNVEV (reference sequence). V dropped 3 bases and J dropped 2 bases, with 11 bases sitting between them. The CDR3, as DNA: TGTGCCAGCAGTTTGAGGGGGGGACCCTATAATTCACCCCTCCACTTT. As protein: CASSLRGGPYNSPLHF.

This clonotype came up a few times. V and J are TRBV12-3 or TRBV12-4 and TRBJ2-1, with D tentatively TRBD1 (5 bases). The CDR3 length is 13 residues. Trimming cost V 6 bases and J 9 bases, with 15 bases left between them. CDR3 residues: CASSPFRGGEQFF. For the CDR3, the DNA is TGTGCCAGCAGCCCATTTAGGGGCGGTGAGCAGTTCTTC.

This chain links TRBV12-3 or TRBV12-4 with TRBJ2-7; possibly TRBD1 or TRBD2 for D (7 bases each). Deletions cut 4 bases from V and 4 bases from J, with 17 bases between. This CDR3 is built from 15 residues. The CDR3 sequence is CASSSEEQGGYEQYF. The CDR3 DNA sequence: TGTGCCAGCAGTTCCGAGGAGCAGGGGGGGTACGAGCAGTACTTC.

The rearrangement joins TRBV4-1 to TRBJ2-6; TRBD1 agrees at 7 bases. The germline V gene has CDR1 MGHRA and CDR2 YSYEKL. The junction had 15 bases not matched to a gene; V was cut back by 4 bases and J by 0 bases. CDR3 size: 20 residues. The CDR3 bases are TGCGCCAGCAGCCCCGATCCTTCCACAGGGGAGAGCTCTGGGGCCAACGTCCTGACTTTC. Its translation is CASSPDPSTGESSGANVLTF.

On this clonotype itself: At one end, the junction sequence differs from germline, possibly due to a read error. The rearrangement links TRBV5-5 to TRBJ2-4, with D possibly being TRBD2 (6 bases). The CDR3 length is 13 residues. CDR1 is SGHKS and CDR2 is YYEKEE in the germline V gene (reference sequence). The CDR3 coding sequence is TGTGCCAGCAGCGACTACCTCGGGGACTGGGTCCACTTC. This codes for CASSDYLGDWVHF. The full variable domain, completed using reference TRBV5-5 and TRBJ2-4, is DAGVTQSPTHLIKTRGQQVTLRCSPISGHKSVSWYQQVLGQGPQFIFQYYEKEERGRGNFPDRFSARQFPNYSSELNVNALLLGDSALYLCASSDYLGDWVHFGAGTRLSVL.

This clonotype was seen ten or more times. The rearrangement joins TRBV28 to TRBJ2-7, with D perhaps matching TRBD2 (6 bases). The CDR3 is made up of 16 amino acids. The germline V gene has CDR1 MDHEN and CDR2 SYDVKM. Trimming left V 4 bases short and J 0 bases short, with 16 bases between. CDR3 amino acids: CASSYGVGGSSYEQYF. CDR3 nucleotides: TGTGCCAGCAGTTACGGGGTCGGGGGATCCTCCTACGAGCAGTACTTC.

The genes are TRBV27 and TRBJ2-5, with a tentative D call TRBD2 (6 bases). Per the germline V gene, CDR1 is MNHEY and CDR2 is SMNVEV (reference sequence). The CDR3 runs to 12 residues. Deletions cut 11 bases from V and 3 bases from J, with 13 bases between. The CDR3 loop is CAAGTYKETQYF. DNA for the CDR3: TGTGCCGCTGGGACTTACAAAGAGACCCAGTACTTC.

The chain carries TRBV27 and TRBJ2-3, with 13 positions matching TRBD2. The CDR3 runs 17 residues. After removal of 5 bases from V and 3 bases from J, the junction contained 8 bases not matched to a gene. Germline CDR1 and CDR2: MNHEY and SMNVEV (reference sequence). The CDR3 reads CASSPRGLAGPTDTQYF. In nucleotides, the CDR3 is TGTGCCAGCAGTCCACGGGGACTAGCGGGACCAACAGATACGCAGTATTTT.